This TCR beta chain was observed in a study of blood T cell repertoires in COVID-19. Study in general: From the United States, Italy and Spain came samples of acute and convalescent COVID-19. Sources were T cells, B-cell-depleted T cells, or PBMCs; the material itself was cDNA or gDNA.

In the original workflow: Reference gene primer amplification gave nucleated cell count estimates. Produced via immunoSEQ multiplex PCR; TCRdb's table is partial and in-frame only. Clone size and V and J calls were adopted from that table, with D and trimming inferred from the DNA. The sample lists a few hundred thousand clones, about 87% occurring once. Trimming shortened V by 6 bases and J by 4 bases, and 12 bases separated the two germline ends. From germline, CDR1 is MNHEY and CDR2 SVGAGI. The CDR3 has 13 amino acids. Specimen: peripheral blood. The rearrangement uses TRBV6-5 and TRBJ1-1; the D gene is possibly TRBD1 (5 bases). The TCR sequence derives from a woman between 65 and 79 years old with active or convalescent COVID-19. CDR3 coding DNA: TGTGCCAGCAGCCGCGGGGGTGGCACTGAAGCTTTCTTT. It codes for CASSRGGGTEAFF.